This TCR beta chain was obtained from a study of blood T cell repertoires in COVID-19. This clone was observed a handful of times. TCRdb's table, derived via immunoSEQ multiplex PCR, lists solely in-frame clones and lacks some. This sample has around 140,000 clones, with around 82% found just once. After removal of 0 bases from V and 4 bases from J, the junction contained 14 bases not matched to a gene. The CDR3 has 20 amino acids. Germline V gene sequence: CDR1 MGHRA, CDR2 YSYEKL. The chain has TRBV4-1 and TRBJ2-2; 10 nucleotides agree with TRBD2. This TCR was sampled from a human donor with acute or convalescent COVID-19. The donor label of this sample is uncertain. The source material was peripheral blood. CDR3: CASSQDTGEAGGPGTGELFF. The DNA for the CDR3 is TGCGCCAGCAGCCAAGATACTGGGGAAGCGGGGGGGCCCGGCACCGGGGAGCTGTTTTTT.